Each of the 6 T cell receptor beta chains below was sequenced from the same sample in a study of post-analysis software for immune sequencing data. No antigen is known for these receptors. Included in the TCR beta cDNA libraries were unique molecular identifiers. From the PCR reads, TCRdb called clonotypes with MiXCR, one entry per CDR3 protein. The sample shows around 500,000 distinct CDR3 sequences, around a third of them seen only once. Study-level results: About five TRBV segments, including TRBV5-6, TRBV5-1 and TRBV20-1, were more frequent in patients than controls.

Sequenced material: blood. All receptors come from a girl aged 2-17 years with multiple sclerosis.

This clonotype was found a few times. The J gene is TRBJ1-6, the V gene TRBV6-5; D uncertain. The CDR3 contains 13 residues. The V gene's germline CDR1 is MNHEY and CDR2 SVGAGI. V was trimmed by 7 bases and J by 5 bases, leaving 9 bases between them. The CDR3, as DNA: TGTGCCAGCAAGGGAAGCCATAATTCACCCCTCCACTTT. This translates into CASKGSHNSPLHF.

The chain carries TRBV28 and TRBJ1-4, with D hard to call. Trimming removed 7 bases at V and 4 bases at J, with 10 bases between. The CDR3 runs to 13 residues. Germline-derived CDR1 and CDR2 are MDHEN and SYDVKM. The CDR3 DNA follows: TGTGCCAGCAACACTCGGGATAATGAAAAACTGTTTTTT. It specifies CASNTRDNEKLFF.

The chain couples TRBV2 to TRBJ2-5; 13 bases are a match to TRBD2. Unmatched junction bases numbered 0, after V lost 3 bases and J lost 2 bases. CDR1 is SNHLY, CDR2 FYNNEI, per germline. The length of the CDR3 is 15 residues. CDR3 sequence: CASSETSGGQETQYF. The CDR3 coding sequence is TGTGCCAGCAGTGAGACTAGCGGGGGGCAAGAGACCCAGTACTTC.

V is TRBV4-1 and J is TRBJ1-4; D gene uncertain. V was cut by 1 base and J by 10 bases, with 10 bases left in between. The CDR3 covers 13 residues. Looked up from germline, CDR1 is MGHRA and CDR2 is YSYEKL. The CDR3: CASSQVGKRKLFF. CDR3 bases: TGCGCCAGCAGCCAAGTTGGAAAGAGAAAACTGTTTTTT.

This sequence joins TRBV15 and TRBJ2-5; D may be TRBD2 (7 bases). Germline V gene sequence: CDR1 LNHNV, CDR2 YYDKDF (reference sequence). V lost 5 bases, J lost 1 base, and 20 bases lay in between. The CDR3 totals 17 residues. The CDR3 reads CATSPIGGRPFQETQYF. The DNA of the CDR3 is TGTGCCACCAGCCCCATCGGGGGGCGCCCCTTCCAAGAGACCCAGTACTTC. The whole variable domain, filled in from reference TRBV15 and TRBJ2-5, reads DAMVIQNPRYQVTQFGKPVTLSCSQTLNHNVMYWYQQKSSQAPKLLFHYYDKDFNNEADTPDNFQSRRPNTSFCFLDIRSPGLGDTAMYLCATSPIGGRPFQETQYFGPGTRLLVL.

CDR3 sequence reads: CASSLQETGTEQYF. Written as DNA, the CDR3 is TGTGCCAGCAGCTTACAAGAGACCGGGACTGAGCAGTACTTC. The chain recombines TRBV7-6 with TRBJ2-5, with D maybe TRBD2 (6 bases). CDR1 and CDR2 (germline): SGHVS, FNYEAQ. V lost 2 bases and J lost 11, with 18 bases in between. The CDR3 is 14 residues long.